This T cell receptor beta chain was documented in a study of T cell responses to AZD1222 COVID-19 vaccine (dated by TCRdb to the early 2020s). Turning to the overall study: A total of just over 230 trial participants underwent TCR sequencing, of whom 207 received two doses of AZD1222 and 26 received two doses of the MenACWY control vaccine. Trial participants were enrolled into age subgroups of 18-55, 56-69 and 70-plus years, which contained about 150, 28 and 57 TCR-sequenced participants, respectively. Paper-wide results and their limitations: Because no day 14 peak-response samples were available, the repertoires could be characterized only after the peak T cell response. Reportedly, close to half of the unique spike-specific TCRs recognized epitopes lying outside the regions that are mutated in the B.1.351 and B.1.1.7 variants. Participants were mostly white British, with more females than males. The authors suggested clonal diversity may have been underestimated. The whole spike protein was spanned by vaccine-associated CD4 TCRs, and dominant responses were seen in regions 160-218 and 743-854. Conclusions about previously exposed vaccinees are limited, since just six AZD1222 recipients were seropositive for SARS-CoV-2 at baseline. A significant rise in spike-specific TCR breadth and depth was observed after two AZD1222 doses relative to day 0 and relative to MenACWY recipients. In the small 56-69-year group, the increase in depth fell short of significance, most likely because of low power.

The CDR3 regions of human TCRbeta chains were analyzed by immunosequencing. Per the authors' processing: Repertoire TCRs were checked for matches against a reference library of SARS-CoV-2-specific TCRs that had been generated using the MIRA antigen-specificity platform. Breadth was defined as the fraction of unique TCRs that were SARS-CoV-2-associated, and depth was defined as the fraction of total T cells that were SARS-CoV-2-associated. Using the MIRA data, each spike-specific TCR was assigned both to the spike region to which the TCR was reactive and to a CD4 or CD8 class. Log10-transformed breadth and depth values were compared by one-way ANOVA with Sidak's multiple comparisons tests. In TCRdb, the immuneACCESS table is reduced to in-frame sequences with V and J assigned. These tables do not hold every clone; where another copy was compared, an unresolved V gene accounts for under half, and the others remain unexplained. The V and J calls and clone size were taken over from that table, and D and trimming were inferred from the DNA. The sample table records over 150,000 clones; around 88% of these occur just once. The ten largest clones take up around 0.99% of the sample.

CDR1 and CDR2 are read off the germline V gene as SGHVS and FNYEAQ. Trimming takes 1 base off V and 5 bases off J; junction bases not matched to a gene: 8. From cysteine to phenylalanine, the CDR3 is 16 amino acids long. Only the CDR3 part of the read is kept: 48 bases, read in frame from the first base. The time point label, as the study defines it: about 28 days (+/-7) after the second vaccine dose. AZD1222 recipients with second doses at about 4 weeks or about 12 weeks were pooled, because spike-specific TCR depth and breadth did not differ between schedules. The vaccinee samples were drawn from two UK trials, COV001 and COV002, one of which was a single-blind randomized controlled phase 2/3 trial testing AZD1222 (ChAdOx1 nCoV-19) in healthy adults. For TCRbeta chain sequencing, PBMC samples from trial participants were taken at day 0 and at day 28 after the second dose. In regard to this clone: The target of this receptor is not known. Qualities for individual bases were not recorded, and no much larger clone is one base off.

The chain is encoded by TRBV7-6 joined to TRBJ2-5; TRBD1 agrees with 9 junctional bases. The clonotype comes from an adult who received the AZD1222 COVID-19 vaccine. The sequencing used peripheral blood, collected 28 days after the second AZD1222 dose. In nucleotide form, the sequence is TGTGCCAGCAGCTTAGGGGGGACAGGGAACGTCGAGACCCAGTACTTC. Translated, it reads CASSLGGTGNVETQYF.